This T cell receptor (beta chain) originates from a study of cytomegalovirus exposure and HLA in healthy donors. Study at large: According to later analysis, the same platform produced the 90 to 150 validation and approximately 630 first-cohort repertoires.

The CDR3 extends over 14 amino acids. Germline V gene data show CDR1 as MGHDK and CDR2 as SYGVNS. V lost 3 bases to trimming and J lost 3 bases; unmatched junction nucleotides: 5. In regard to this clone: Antigen unknown.

General study points: That first-cohort TCR clusters tended to co-occur in the 120 or so validation repertoires was found in a later analysis. In vitro, three CMV-associated chains proved specific for CMV antigens.

Sequenced by immunoSEQ multiplex PCR; TCRdb stores in-frame clones only, minus some. The data hold some 240,000 clones, with over 80% observed a single time. The sequence was collected from a woman between 18 and 30 years old in good health and CMV-seronegative. The sequenced sample consisted of PBMCs. The chain links TRBV25-1 to TRBJ2-7, with 7 nucleotides matching TRBD1. Here the CDR3 DNA reads TGTGCCAGCAGTGATTCGGGACAGCGCTACGAGCAGTACTTC. This sequence encodes CASSDSGQRYEQYF.